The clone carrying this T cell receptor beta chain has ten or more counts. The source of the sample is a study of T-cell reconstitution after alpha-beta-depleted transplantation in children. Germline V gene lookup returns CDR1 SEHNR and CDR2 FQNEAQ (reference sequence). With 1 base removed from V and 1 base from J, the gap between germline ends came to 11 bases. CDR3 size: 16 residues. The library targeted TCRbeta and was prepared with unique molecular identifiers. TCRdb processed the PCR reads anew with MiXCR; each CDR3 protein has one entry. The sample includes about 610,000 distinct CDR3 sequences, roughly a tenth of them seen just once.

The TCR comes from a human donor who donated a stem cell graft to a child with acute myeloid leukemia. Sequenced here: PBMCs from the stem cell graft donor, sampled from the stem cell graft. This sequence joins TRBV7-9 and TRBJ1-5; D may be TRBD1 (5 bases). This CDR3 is CASSLGGVRSNQPQHF. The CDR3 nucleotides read TGTGCCAGCAGCTTAGGGGGGGTGAGAAGCAATCAGCCCCAGCATTTT.